This T cell receptor beta chain was obtained from a study of beta chain features in type 1 diabetes. Study-wide findings and caveats: Cells carrying high TCR expression could end up over-represented when cDNA is sequenced. Insertions were fewer and deletions more numerous at VDJ junctions in type 1 diabetes patients.

The germline V gene has CDR1 MGHRA and CDR2 YSYEKL. Trimming at V came to 4 bases and at J to 0 bases, leaving 3 bases not matched to a gene. This CDR3 has 14 amino acids. Sorted CD4+ subsets: naive, central memory, regulatory, stem cell-like memory (CD45RO/CCR7/CD25/CD127/CD95/CD27 panel). This clone showed up just a few times. Its antigen remains unidentified. The whole isolated RNA underwent reverse transcription, so sequencing captured expressed TCRB transcripts. Read counts averaged about 3.57 million for samples of naive, central memory and regulatory T cells. Clones were sequenced by immunoSEQ multiplex PCR, and TCRdb holds only the in-frame ones, with some missing. Of roughly 150,000 clones listed, 8.5% to 14% are singletons.

The V gene is TRBV4-1, the J gene TRBJ2-7, with TRBD1 matching 7 bases. The source material was central memory CD4+ T cells from blood. The sequence came from a man younger than 30 in good health. DNA of the CDR3: TGCGCCAGCAGCCCGGGACAGCTCTCCTACGAGCAGTACTTC. Translating it yields CASSPGQLSYEQYF.